This is a list of T cell receptor beta chains from one sample in a study of PD-1 blockade in classical Hodgkin lymphoma. The table came from immunoSEQ multiplex PCR; TCRdb's copy has only in-frame clones and leaves some out. The profile covers 20,000 to 30,000 clones, with 72% appearing a single time and 25% to 30% taken by the ten largest. The sample here was peripheral blood mononuclear cells (PBMCs), taken before the fourth cycle of nivolumab. The origin of the receptors is a human donor with classical Hodgkin lymphoma. CDR3s include the opening cysteine and the closing phenylalanine or tryptophan. Rows may omit the clone size; those that give it use once, few, many or a size class.

>TRBJ1-1|few|TRBV6-6
CASSYPEGAFF
>TRBJ1-2|few|TRBV5-1
CASRRPDGNYGYTF
>TRBJ2-7|few|TRBV7-6
CASSLSGGSAYEQYF
>TRBJ2-1|-|TRBV19
CASSRVKEQFF
>TRBJ1-4|-|TRBV12-5
CASGSPTTGTGFEKLFF
>TRBJ1-2|-|TRBV11-2
CASSSQGNYGYTF
>TRBJ2-1|-|TRBV7-2
CASSLTARPYNEQFF
>TRBJ1-1|few|TRBV19
CASGPGELSNTEAFF
>TRBJ1-1|-|TRBV6-6
CASSWDRADTEAFF
>TRBJ2-2|-|TRBV6-6
CASSYEGVDTGELFF
>TRBJ1-5|-|TRBV7-6
CASSLEVNQPQHF
>TRBJ1-2|few|TRBV29-1
CSVESRGRYGYTF
>TRBJ2-3|once|TRBV28
CASRSAWVAGSTDTQYF
>TRBJ2-7|-|TRBV28
CASSSTDLGQYEQYF
>TRBJ2-3|-|TRBV7-9
CASSLADTQYF
>TRBJ2-2|-|TRBV5-1
CASSSNTGELFF
>TRBJ1-1|-|TRBV5-4
CASSFDRDTEAFF
>TRBJ1-2|-|TRBV7-9
CASSLFRPNYGYTF
>TRBJ2-3|-|TRBV4-1
CASSPYLASGGLDTQYF
>TRBJ2-2|-|TRBV19
CASRTANTGELFF
>TRBJ2-2|-|TRBV6-6
CASSTTSWSGELFF
>TRBJ2-7|-|TRBV4-1
CASSPRTDPYEQYF
>TRBJ2-5|few|TRBV10-2
CASSDPAGGPRETQYF
>TRBJ2-6|-|TRBV4-2
CASSQRTSETGANVLTF
>TRBJ2-7|-|TRBV4-3
CASSQGTVGYEQYF
>TRBJ1-1|-|TRBV5-1
CASSLVWGATNTEAFF
>TRBJ2-2|-|TRBV9
CASSPDNTGELFF
>TRBJ2-3|-|TRBV7-2
CASSPPGGRGASTDTQYF
>TRBJ2-3|-|TRBV5-6
CASSQSKGTQYF
>TRBJ1-1|-|TRBV7-2
CASSLPWFGQGGNTEAFF
>TRBJ2-1|-|TRBV6-6
CASSYRALSNEQFF
>TRBJ1-3|-|TRBV19
CASKPSYWDSSGNTIYF
>TRBJ1-1|-|TRBV5-4
CASSYDRTMNTEAFF
>TRBJ2-5|-|TRBV9
CASSVGRRTSGGETQYF
>TRBJ1-5|-|TRBV7-2
CASSLQGTGQPQHF
>TRBJ1-2|-|TRBV4-1
CASSQEGAAANYGYTF
>TRBJ1-1|-|TRBV19
CASKTGNTEAFF
>TRBJ2-3|-|TRBV5-1
CASSLRTSGVDTQYF
>TRBJ2-5|-|TRBV11-3
CASSLARGQETQYF
>TRBJ2-1|-|TRBV5-4
CASRSTSAREGEQFF
>TRBJ2-1|medium-sized|TRBV4-3
CASSQDGTRYNEQFF
>TRBJ1-6|-|TRBV19
CASSSGLNNSPLHF
>TRBJ2-5|-|TRBV7-2
CASSLASSAETQYF
>TRBJ1-2|-|TRBV5-1
CASSFDTSNYGYTF
>TRBJ1-1|-|TRBV7-2
CASSMEMVNTEAFF
>TRBJ1-4|-|TRBV19
CASSLGQGDEKLFF
>TRBJ2-3|few|TRBV5-6
CASSLTDTQYF
>TRBJ2-5|once|TRBV5-1
CAMRGQETQYF
>TRBJ1-1|-|TRBV5-6
CATRRKGALTEAFF
>TRBJ2-7|once|TRBV4-1
CASSQVPGPRYEQYF
>TRBJ1-4|-|TRBV5-4
CASSIGQGLNEKLFF
>TRBJ1-2|-|TRBV7-2
CASSLARTGLHGYTF